This entry lists 4 T cell receptor beta chains sequenced from one sample in a study of T cell responses to AZD1222 COVID-19 vaccine. Clones were read by immunoSEQ multiplex PCR, and TCRdb kept only the in-frame ones, dropping some. Of 130,000 or so clones listed, more than 85% are singletons. Sequencing was performed on peripheral blood, taken 28 days after the second AZD1222 dose. The receptors here all came from an adult who received the AZD1222 COVID-19 vaccine.

This clone is a singleton in its sample. The chain is built from TRBV6-2 or TRBV6-3 and TRBJ1-2; tentative D call: TRBD1 (6 bases). With 0 bases removed from V and 3 bases from J, the gap between germline ends came to 14 bases. Germline assignment: CDR1 MNHEY and CDR2 SVGEGT. The CDR3 runs 16 residues. This CDR3 is CASSYSIPRGDYGYTF. The CDR3 region has the DNA TGTGCCAGCAGTTACTCGATCCCCAGGGGAGACTATGGCTACACCTTC.

As for this clone: Being one base from a much bigger clone, this may be a read error. The V call is TRBV7-2, the J call TRBJ1-6; TRBD1 agrees at 7 bases. The germline V gene has CDR1 SGHTA and CDR2 FQGNSA. V dropped 5 bases and J dropped 0; count of bases not matched to a gene: 4. This CDR3 contains 16 residues. CDR3 amino acids: CASSLQGSSYNSPLHF. CDR3 nucleotide sequence: TGTGCCAGCAGCCTACAGGGGAGCTCCTATAATTCACCCCTCCACTTT.

The rearrangement links TRBV29-1 to TRBJ1-4, with 7 bases lining up with TRBD1. V lost 5 bases, J lost 6 bases, and 12 bases stayed unmatched. There are 15 residues in the CDR3. Germline V gives CDR1 SQVTM, CDR2 ANQGSEA. This CDR3 reads CSVQGGGGLDEKLFF. For the CDR3, the DNA is TGCAGCGTTCAGGGAGGGGGCGGGTTGGATGAAAAACTGTTTTTT.

The chain employs TRBV5-4 and TRBJ2-3; D remains ambiguous. With 1 base removed from V and 3 bases from J, the gap between germline ends came to 6 bases. The V gene's germline CDR1 is SGHNT and CDR2 YYREEE (reference sequence). The CDR3 has 13 amino acids. CDR3 bases: TGTGCCAGCAGCTTGTGGAGTACAGATACGCAGTATTTT. It translates to CASSLWSTDTQYF.